The rows below give T cell receptor beta chains drawn from one sample of a study of blood T cell repertoires in COVID-19. Profiling relied on immunoSEQ multiplex PCR, and the TCRdb table lists in-frame clones only, not all of them. The sample consists of some 83,000 clones, roughly nine tenths of them appearing once. Sequences were obtained from peripheral blood. These receptors all come from a man older than 75 in a cohort sampled during active COVID-19. CDR3s include the opening cysteine and the closing phenylalanine or tryptophan.

TRBJ1-2 | TRBV6-5 | CASGQGALLYGYTF
TRBJ1-1 | TRBV2 | CASSVDRGTEAFF
TRBJ1-2 | TRBV5-1 | CASSWGTGDREYGYTF
TRBJ1-1 | TRBV6-4 | CASRRRGLRNTEAFF
TRBJ2-5 | TRBV7-8 | CASSPDGAPKETQYF
TRBJ1-6 | TRBV13 | CASSLGYSYNSPLHF
TRBJ2-5 | TRBV6-5 | CASRGTSGGQETQYF
TRBJ1-4 | TRBV27 | CASSTHRGSFNEKLFF
TRBJ1-5 | TRBV18 | CASSATGNQPQHF
TRBJ2-5 | TRBV7-8 | CASSLVRLAGGQETQYF
TRBJ1-2 | TRBV6-5 | CASRYGVNYGYTF
TRBJ2-1 | TRBV5-8 | CASSLGRGAGEQFF
TRBJ2-5 | TRBV2 | CASSEWAGGGETQYF
TRBJ2-2 | TRBV5-1 | CASSSKKTSGGPGAGELFF
TRBJ2-5 | TRBV6-6 | CASSRSHTPETQYF
TRBJ2-1 | TRBV6-1 | CASSERVLTYNEQFF
TRBJ1-3 | TRBV6-1 | CASSLGTNSGNTIYF
TRBJ2-3 | TRBV6-5 | CASSAQITDTQYF
TRBJ1-2 | TRBV7-9 | CASSYGTGQGGYTF
TRBJ2-3 | TRBV19 | CASRTTSRKSTDTQYF
TRBJ2-3 | TRBV5-1 | CASSLDDPSGAIADTQYF
TRBJ1-4 | TRBV18 | CASSPGAGAQEKLFF
TRBJ1-2 | TRBV6-5 | CASSYSSGDYGYTF
TRBJ2-5 | TRBV5-8 | CASSSPGTQYF
TRBJ2-1 | TRBV5-6 | CASSTATRAGGLNEQFF
TRBJ2-3 | TRBV2 | CASADQGTDTQYF
TRBJ2-3 | TRBV6-1 | CASSEALRGKRDTDTQYF
TRBJ2-3 | TRBV19 | CASSDATSGREDTQYF
TRBJ1-2 | TRBV29-1 | CSVGGGTGSYGYTF
TRBJ2-3 | TRBV24-1 | CATSDNRGTDTQYF
TRBJ2-1 | TRBV4-2 | CASSVEGGAKNEQFF
TRBJ2-7 | TRBV5-3 | CARSLGLAGFNPNYYEQYF
TRBJ1-2 | TRBV19 | CASSLGAGVSGYTF
TRBJ2-2 | TRBV2 | CASSSLAGGDTGELFF
TRBJ1-2 | TRBV28 | CASSVLDRVSGYTF
TRBJ2-5 | TRBV5-1 | CASSFGGARETQYF
TRBJ1-2 | TRBV27 | CASSLLGSAYGYTF
TRBJ1-1 | TRBV6-5 | CASHRGDTEAFF
TRBJ2-3 | TRBV2 | CASGASTDTQYF
TRBJ1-2 | TRBV19 | CASNRRGYGYTF
TRBJ1-4 | TRBV5-4 | CASSLNRDEKLFF
TRBJ2-5 | TRBV7-3 | CASGVGGRETQYF
TRBJ1-2 | TRBV6-2/TRBV6-3 | CASSLGTGGTSTF
TRBJ1-4 | TRBV7-9 | CASSFQNEKLFF
TRBJ1-5 | TRBV13 | CASSLAGNQPQHF